This T cell receptor (beta chain) came from a study of blood T cell repertoires in COVID-19. In the study overall: Material from acute and convalescent COVID-19 was sourced from the United States, Italy and Spain. Sources were T cells, B-cell-depleted T cells, or PBMCs; the material itself was cDNA or gDNA.

Germline assignment: CDR1 SGDLS and CDR2 YYNGEE. Trimming at V came to 4 bases and at J to 5 bases, leaving 8 bases not matched to a gene. The CDR3 has 14 residues. Original analysis: Using reference gene primer amplification, nucleated cell counts were estimated. Sequencing used immunoSEQ multiplex PCR; TCRdb keeps in-frame clones, though not all of them. Clone size and the V and J calls come from that table; the DNA yielded D and trimming. The repertoire holds about 75,000 clones, with roughly 82% as singletons. Material: peripheral blood. The genes are TRBV9 and TRBJ1-1; 7 positions agree with TRBD1. The receptor was derived from a woman aged 45 to 65 with acute or convalescent COVID-19. The CDR3 sequence: CASSFGTASTEAFF. The DNA for the CDR3 is TGTGCCAGCAGCTTCGGGACAGCTTCTACTGAAGCTTTCTTT. Filled out from reference TRBV9 and TRBJ1-1, the complete variable domain reads DSGVTQTPKHLITATGQRVTLRCSPRSGDLSVYWYQQSLDQGLQFLIQYYNGEERAKGNILERFSAQQFPDLHSELNLSSLELGDSALYFCASSFGTASTEAFFGQGTRLTVV.